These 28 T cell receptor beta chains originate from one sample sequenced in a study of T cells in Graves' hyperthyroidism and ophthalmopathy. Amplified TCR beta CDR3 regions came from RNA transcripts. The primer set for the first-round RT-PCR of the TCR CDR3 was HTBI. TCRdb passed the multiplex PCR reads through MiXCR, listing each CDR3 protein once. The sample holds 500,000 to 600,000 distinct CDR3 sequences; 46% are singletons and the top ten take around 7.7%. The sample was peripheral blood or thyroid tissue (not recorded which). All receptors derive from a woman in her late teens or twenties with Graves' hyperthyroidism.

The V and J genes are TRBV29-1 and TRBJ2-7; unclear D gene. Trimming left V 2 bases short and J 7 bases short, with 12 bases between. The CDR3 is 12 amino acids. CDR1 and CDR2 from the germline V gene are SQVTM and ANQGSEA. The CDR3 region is CSVESGSREQYF. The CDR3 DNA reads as TGCAGCGTTGAAAGTGGTAGTAGGGAGCAGTACTTC.

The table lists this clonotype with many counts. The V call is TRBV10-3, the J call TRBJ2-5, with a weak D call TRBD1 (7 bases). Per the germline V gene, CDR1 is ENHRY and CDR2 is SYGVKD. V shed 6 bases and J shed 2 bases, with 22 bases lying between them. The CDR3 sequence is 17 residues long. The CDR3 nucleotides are TGTGCCATCAGGGATGGGGGGACAGCCGAAGCTCAAGAGACCCAGTACTTC. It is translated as CAIRDGGTAEAQETQYF.

The CDR3 loop is CAISQGARGNTIYF. Written as DNA, the CDR3 is TGTGCCATCAGCCAGGGGGCGCGTGGAAACACCATATATTTT. The rearrangement links TRBV10-3 to TRBJ1-3; 8 bases are a match to TRBD1. Germline values: CDR1 ENHRY, CDR2 SYGVKD. The junction had 4 bases not matched to a gene; V was cut back by 6 bases and J by 3 bases. This CDR3 has 14 amino acids.

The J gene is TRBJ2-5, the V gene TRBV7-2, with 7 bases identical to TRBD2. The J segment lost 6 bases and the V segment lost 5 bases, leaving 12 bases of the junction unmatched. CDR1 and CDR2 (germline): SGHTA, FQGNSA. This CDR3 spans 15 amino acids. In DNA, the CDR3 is TGTGCCAGCAGCCACGGGTGGGAGGGCGCGAAGACCCAGTACTTC. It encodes CASSHGWEGAKTQYF.

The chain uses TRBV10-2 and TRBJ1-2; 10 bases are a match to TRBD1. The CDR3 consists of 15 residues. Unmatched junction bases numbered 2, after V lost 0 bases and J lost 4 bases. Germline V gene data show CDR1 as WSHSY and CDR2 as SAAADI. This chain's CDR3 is CASSESTGGGYGYTF. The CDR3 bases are TGCGCCAGCAGTGAGTCGACAGGGGGCGGCTATGGCTACACCTTC.

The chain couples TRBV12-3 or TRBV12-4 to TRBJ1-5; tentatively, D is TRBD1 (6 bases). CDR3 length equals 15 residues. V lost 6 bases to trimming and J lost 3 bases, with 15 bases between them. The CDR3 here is CASSNGQLINQPQHF. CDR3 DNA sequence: TGTGCCAGCAGCAATGGACAGTTAATCAATCAGCCCCAGCATTTT.

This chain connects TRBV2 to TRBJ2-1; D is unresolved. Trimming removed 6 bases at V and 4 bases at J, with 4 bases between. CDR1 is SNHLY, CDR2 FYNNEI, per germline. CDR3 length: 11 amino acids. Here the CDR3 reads CASRMYNEQFF. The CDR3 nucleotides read TGTGCCAGCAGAATGTACAATGAGCAGTTCTTC.

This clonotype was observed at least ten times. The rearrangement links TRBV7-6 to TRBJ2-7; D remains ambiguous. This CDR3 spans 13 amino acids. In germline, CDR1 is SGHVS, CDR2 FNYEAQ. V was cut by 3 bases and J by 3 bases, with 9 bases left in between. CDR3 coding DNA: TGTGCCAGCAGCTTGAACAGTAACTACGAGCAGTACTTC. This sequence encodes CASSLNSNYEQYF.

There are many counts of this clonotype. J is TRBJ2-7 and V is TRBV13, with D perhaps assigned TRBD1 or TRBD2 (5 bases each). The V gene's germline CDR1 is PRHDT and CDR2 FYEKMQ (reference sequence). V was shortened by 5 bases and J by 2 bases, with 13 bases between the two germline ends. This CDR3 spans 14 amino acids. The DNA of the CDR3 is TGTGCCAGCAGCAACCGGGACCTCCCCTACGAGCAGTACTTC. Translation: CASSNRDLPYEQYF.

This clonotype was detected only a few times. DNA of the CDR3: TGTGCCAGCAGCTTAAACGGGAATAGGCACAATGAGCAGTTCTTC. Protein: CASSLNGNRHNEQFF. The V gene is TRBV7-3, the J gene TRBJ2-7, with D tentatively TRBD2 (5 bases). TRBJ2-1 matches the DNA end more closely, so the J call is doubtful. CDR3 size: 15 residues. Germline V gene data show CDR1 as SGHTA and CDR2 as FQGTGA.

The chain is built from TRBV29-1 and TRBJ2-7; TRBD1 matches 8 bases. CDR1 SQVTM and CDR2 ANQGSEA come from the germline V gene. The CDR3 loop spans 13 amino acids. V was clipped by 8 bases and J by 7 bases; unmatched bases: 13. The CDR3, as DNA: TGCAGCCAATCGAGGACAGGGATCGGAGAGCAGTACTTC. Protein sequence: CSQSRTGIGEQYF.

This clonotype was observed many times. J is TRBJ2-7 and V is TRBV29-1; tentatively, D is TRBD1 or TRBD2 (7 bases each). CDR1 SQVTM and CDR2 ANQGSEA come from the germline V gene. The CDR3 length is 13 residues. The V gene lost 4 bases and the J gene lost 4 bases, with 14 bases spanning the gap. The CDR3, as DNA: TGCAGCGTTGCAGGGGGGGCTAGGTACGAGCAGTACTTC. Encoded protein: CSVAGGARYEQYF.

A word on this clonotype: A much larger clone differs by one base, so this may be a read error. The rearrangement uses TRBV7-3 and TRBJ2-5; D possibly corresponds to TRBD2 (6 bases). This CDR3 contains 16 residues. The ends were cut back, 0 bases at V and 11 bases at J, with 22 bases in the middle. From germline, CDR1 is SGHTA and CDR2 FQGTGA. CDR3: CASSLTSGATYNEQYF. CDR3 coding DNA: TGTGCCAGCAGCTTAACTAGCGGAGCAACCTACAATGAGCAGTACTTC.

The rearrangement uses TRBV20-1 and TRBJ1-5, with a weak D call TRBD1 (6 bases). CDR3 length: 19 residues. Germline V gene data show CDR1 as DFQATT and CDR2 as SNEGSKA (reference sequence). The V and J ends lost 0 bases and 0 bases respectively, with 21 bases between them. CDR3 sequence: CSAREVGQGLPTSNQPQHF. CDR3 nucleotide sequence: TGCAGTGCTAGAGAAGTGGGGCAGGGGCTTCCCACTAGCAATCAGCCCCAGCATTTT.

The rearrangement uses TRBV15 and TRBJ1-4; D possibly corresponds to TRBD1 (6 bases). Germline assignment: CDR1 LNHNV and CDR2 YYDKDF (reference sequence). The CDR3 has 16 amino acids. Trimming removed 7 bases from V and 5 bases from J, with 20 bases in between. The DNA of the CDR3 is TGTGCCACCACCCCTAGCGGGTTTCAGGGGAATGAAAAACTGTTTTTT. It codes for CATTPSGFQGNEKLFF.

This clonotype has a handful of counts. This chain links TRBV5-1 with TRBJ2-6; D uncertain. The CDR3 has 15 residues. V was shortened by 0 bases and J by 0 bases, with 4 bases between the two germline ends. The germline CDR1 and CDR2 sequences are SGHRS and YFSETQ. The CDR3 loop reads CASSLAPSGANVLTF. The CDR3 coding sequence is TGCGCCAGCAGCTTGGCCCCCTCTGGGGCCAACGTCCTGACTTTC.

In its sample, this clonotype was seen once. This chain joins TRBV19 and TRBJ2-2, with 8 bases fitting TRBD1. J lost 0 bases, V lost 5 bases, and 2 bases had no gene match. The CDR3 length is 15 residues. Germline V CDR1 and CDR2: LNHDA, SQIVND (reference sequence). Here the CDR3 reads CASSGRGPNTGELFF. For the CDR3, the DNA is TGTGCCAGTAGTGGCAGGGGGCCGAACACCGGGGAGCTGTTTTTT.

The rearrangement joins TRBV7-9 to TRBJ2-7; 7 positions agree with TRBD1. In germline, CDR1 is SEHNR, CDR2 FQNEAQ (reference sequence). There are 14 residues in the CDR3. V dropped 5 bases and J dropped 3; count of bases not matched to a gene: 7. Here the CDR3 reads CASSRSGTDYEQYF. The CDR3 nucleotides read TGTGCCAGCAGCCGATCCGGGACAGACTACGAGCAGTACTTC.

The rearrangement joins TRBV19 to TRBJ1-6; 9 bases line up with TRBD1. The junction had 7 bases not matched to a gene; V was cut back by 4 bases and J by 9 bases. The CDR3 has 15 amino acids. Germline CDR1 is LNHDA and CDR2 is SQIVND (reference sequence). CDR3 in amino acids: CASSKPGQGGSPLHF. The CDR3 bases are TGTGCCAGTAGTAAACCGGGACAGGGCGGTTCACCCCTCCACTTT.

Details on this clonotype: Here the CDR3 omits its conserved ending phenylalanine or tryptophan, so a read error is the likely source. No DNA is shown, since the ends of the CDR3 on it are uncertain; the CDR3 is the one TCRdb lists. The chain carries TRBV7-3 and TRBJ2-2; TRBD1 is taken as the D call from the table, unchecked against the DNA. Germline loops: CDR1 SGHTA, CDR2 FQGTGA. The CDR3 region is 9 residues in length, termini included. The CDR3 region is CASSLTGGG.

CDR3 in amino acids: CASSYGRFEQYF. DNA of the CDR3: TGTGCCAGCAGCTACGGGAGGTTTGAGCAGTACTTC. V and J are TRBV2 and TRBJ2-7; 7 bases align to TRBD2. There are 12 residues in the CDR3. V was clipped by 6 bases and J by 7 bases; unmatched bases: 6. Germline loops: CDR1 SNHLY, CDR2 FYNNEI.

CDR3 residues: CASSRARTLDEQFF. CDR3 sequence (DNA): TGTGCCAGTAGTCGGGCCCGGACGTTGGATGAGCAGTTCTTC. The V and J genes are TRBV19 and TRBJ2-1, with unresolved D. Trimming left V 5 bases short and J 8 bases short, with 16 bases between. Per the germline V gene, CDR1 is LNHDA and CDR2 is SQIVND (reference sequence). This CDR3 comprises 14 residues.

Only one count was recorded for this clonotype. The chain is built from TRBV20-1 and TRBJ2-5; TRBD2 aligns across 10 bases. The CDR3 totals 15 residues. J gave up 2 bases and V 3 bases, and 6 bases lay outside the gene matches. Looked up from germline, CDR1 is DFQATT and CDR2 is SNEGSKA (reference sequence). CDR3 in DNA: TGCAGTGCTAGCCCTAGCGGGAGAGTACAAGAGACCCAGTACTTC. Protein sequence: CSASPSGRVQETQYF.

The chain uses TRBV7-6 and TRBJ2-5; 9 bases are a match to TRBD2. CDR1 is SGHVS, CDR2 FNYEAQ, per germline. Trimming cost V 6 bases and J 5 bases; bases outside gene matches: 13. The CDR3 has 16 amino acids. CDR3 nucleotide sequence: TGTGCCAGCAGTGCTTTAGTAGCGGGAGAGAAGGAGACCCAGTACTTC. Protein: CASSALVAGEKETQYF.

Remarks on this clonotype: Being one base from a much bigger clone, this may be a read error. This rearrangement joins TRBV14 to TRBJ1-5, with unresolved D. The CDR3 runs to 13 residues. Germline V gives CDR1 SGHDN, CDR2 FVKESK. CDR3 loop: CGSSFSTNQPQHF. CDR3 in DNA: TGTGGCAGCAGTTTTTCCACAAATCAGCCCCAGCATTTT.

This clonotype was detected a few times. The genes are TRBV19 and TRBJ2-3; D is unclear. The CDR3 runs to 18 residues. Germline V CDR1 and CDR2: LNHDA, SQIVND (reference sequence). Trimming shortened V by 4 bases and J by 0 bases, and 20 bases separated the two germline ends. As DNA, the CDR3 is TGTGCCAGTAGTACGTTAGGAGCAGCCACCCTTAGCACAGATACGCAGTATTTT. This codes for CASSTLGAATLSTDTQYF.

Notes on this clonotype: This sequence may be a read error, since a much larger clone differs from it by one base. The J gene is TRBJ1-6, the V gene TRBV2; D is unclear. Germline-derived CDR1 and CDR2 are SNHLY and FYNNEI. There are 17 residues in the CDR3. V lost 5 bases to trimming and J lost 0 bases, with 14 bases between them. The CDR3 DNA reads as TGTGCCAGCAGTAAGGACGCCATGAGCTCCTATAATTCACCCCTCCACTTT. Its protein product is CASSKDAMSSYNSPLHF.

The CDR3 spells CARGGTEAFF. Written as DNA, the CDR3 is TGTGCCAGGGGCGGAACTGAAGCTTTCTTT. The V call is TRBV13, the J call TRBJ1-1; D gene ambiguous. CDR1 and CDR2 (germline): PRHDT, FYEKMQ (reference sequence). The CDR3 length is 10 residues. Trimming removed 9 bases at V and 5 bases at J, with 7 bases between.